The T cell receptor (beta chain) under discussion was sequenced for a study of T cell repertoires in cytomegalovirus infection. Via MiXCR, TCRdb re-called the reads, giving one row per CDR3 protein. The table has 400,000 to 550,000 distinct CDR3 sequences, 11% seen once; the top ten hold 10%. This clonotype has ten or more counts. Its antigen remains unidentified. Study-wide points: People with CMV and the relevant HLA were identified by cumulative public TCR beta family frequency.

Looked up from germline, CDR1 is SGHVS and CDR2 is FQNEAQ. The V end lost 4 bases, the J end lost 13 bases, and 17 bases lay between the germline ends. This CDR3 is 13 amino acids long. Sequencing was carried out using PBMCs. The V call is TRBV7-8, the J call TRBJ2-1, with D perhaps TRBD2 (5 bases). The clonotype was recovered from a human donor in good health (CMV status not recorded). Some clones in this sample may be carry-over from other donors' samples. The CDR3 bases are TGTGCCAGCAGCTCAGGAGGAGGAATCGAACAGTTCTTC. Encoded protein: CASSSGGGIEQFF.